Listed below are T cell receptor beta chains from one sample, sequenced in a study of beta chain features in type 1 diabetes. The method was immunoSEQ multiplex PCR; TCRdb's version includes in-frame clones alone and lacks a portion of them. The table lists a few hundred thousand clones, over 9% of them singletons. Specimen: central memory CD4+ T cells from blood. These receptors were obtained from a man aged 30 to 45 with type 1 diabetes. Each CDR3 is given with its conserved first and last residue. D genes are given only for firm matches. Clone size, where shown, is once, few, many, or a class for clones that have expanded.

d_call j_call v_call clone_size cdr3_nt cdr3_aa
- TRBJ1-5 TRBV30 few TGTGCCTGGGAAGCGACACGAAGCAATCAGCCCCAGCATTTT CAWEATRSNQPQHF
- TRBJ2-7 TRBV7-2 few TGTGCCAGCAGCGGATGGACCTCCGACCCGCAGTACTTC CASSGWTSDPQYF
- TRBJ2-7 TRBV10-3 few TGTGCCATCAGTGAGTCGAATACACGGAAGCAGTACTTC CAISESNTRKQYF
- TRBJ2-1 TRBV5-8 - TGTGCCAGCAGCTTGTTCTCGGCACCGTACAATGAGCAGTTCTTC CASSLFSAPYNEQFF
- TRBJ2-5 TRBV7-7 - TGTGCCAGCAGTCCTGGAAGCTGGGGGGAGACCCAGTACTTC CASSPGSWGETQYF
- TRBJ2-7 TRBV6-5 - TGTGCCAGCAGTTACTCGAGGGGCGAGCAGTACTTC CASSYSRGEQYF
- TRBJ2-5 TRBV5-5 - TGTGCCAGCAGCGGTCCTCCCGCAAAAGACCGGCAAGAGACCCAGTACTTC CASSGPPAKDRQETQYF
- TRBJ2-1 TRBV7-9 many TGTGCCAGCAGCCAGTCCGGAGGAAATGAGCAGTTCTTC CASSQSGGNEQFF
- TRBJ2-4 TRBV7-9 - TGTGCCGTGCGGGGTCTAGCCAAAAACATTCAGTACTTC CAVRGLAKNIQYF
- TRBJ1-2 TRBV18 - TGTGCCAGCTCCGAGGCAGGGAGTAACTATGGCTACACCTTC CASSEAGSNYGYTF
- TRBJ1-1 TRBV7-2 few TGTGCCAGCAGCTTATCGATGCCCGGTTCGTACACTGAAGCTTTCTTT CASSLSMPGSYTEAFF
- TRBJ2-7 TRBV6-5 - TGTGCCAGCAGTTCGCCGTTCGAGCAGTACTTC CASSSPFEQYF
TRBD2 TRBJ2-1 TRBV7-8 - TGTGCCAGCAGCCGGACTAGCGGGAACAATGAGCAGTTCTTC CASSRTSGNNEQFF
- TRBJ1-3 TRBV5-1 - TGCGCCAGCAATCACGGAGACACGAGCTCTGGAAACACCATATATTTT CASNHGDTSSGNTIYF
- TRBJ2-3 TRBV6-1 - TGTGCCAGCGGCAGACAGGAAATACCAGATACGCAGTATTTT CASGRQEIPDTQYF
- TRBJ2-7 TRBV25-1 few TGTGCCAGCAGGGGACGGTCCTACGAGCAGTACTTC CASRGRSYEQYF
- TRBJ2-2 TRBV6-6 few TGTGCCAGCAGTTTACAGGGACGCACCGGGGAGCTGTTTTTT CASSLQGRTGELFF
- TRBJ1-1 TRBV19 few TGTGCCAGTAGTCCCCGGGAGGCCGGGACACCTTACACTGAAGCTTTCTTT CASSPREAGTPYTEAFF
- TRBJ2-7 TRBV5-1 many TGCGCCAGCAGCTTGGAGGGAGGTAGCTACGAGCAGTACTTC CASSLEGGSYEQYF
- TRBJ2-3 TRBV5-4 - TGTGCCAGCAGCTTGGATACAAGGGATTTCAATACGCAGTATTTT CASSLDTRDFNTQYF
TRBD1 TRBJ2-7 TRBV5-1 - TGTGCCAGCAGCTGGGGGACAGGGAACTACGAGCAGTACTTC CASSWGTGNYEQYF
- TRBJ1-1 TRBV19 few TGTGCCAGTAGTATACGAGGGATCGGAGCTGAAGCTTTCTTT CASSIRGIGAEAFF
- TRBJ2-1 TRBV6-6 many TGTGCCAGCAGGGACGGGCACAATGAGCAGTTCTTC CASRDGHNEQFF
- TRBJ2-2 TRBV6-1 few TGTGCCAGCCCCCCCGCGAACACCGGGGAGCTGTTTTTT CASPPANTGELFF
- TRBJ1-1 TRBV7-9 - TGTGCCAGCAGCAGAGACAGGTTCGGCACTGAAGCTTTCTTT CASSRDRFGTEAFF
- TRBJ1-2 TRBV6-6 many TGTGCCAGCAGCCCCGGGGGGACCTACCTTGGCTACACCTTC CASSPGGTYLGYTF
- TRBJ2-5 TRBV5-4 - TGTGCCAGCAGCTCTCGGGACTTCGGGGAGCAGTACTTC CASSSRDFGEQYF
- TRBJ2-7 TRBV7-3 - TGTGCCAGCAGCCCGGCATCTGGGGCCTACGAGCAGTACTTC CASSPASGAYEQYF
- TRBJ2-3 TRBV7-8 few TGTGCCAGCAGCTTAGCGGGAGGATACACAGATACGCAGTATTTT CASSLAGGYTDTQYF
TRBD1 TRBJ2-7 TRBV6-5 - TGTGCCAGCAGTTGGGGACAGGGTTCCTACGAGCAGTACTTC CASSWGQGSYEQYF
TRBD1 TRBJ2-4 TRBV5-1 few TGCGCCAGCAGCTTATCATCCCAGGGGGCTTCAAACATTCAGTACTTC CASSLSSQGASNIQYF
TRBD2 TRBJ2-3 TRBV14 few TGTGCCAGCAGCCAAAGACGAGGCGGGAGGACAGATACGCAGTATTTT CASSQRRGGRTDTQYF
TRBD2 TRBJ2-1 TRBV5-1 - TGCGCCAGCAGTTGGCTAGGAGGGAGCGGGGGTCACAATGAGCAGTTCTTC CASSWLGGSGGHNEQFF
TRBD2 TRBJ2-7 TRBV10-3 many TGTGCCACTACCGGGACTAGCGGGAACGAGCAGTACTTC CATTGTSGNEQYF
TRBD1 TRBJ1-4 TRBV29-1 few TGCAGCGTTCCCGGGACAGGGGCCCAGAATGAAAAACTGTTTTTT CSVPGTGAQNEKLFF